This T cell receptor (beta chain) was documented in a study of blood T cell repertoires in COVID-19. Study information: There were acute and convalescent COVID-19 samples, and they came from the United States, Italy and Spain. PBMCs, B-cell-depleted T cells, or T cells provided the cDNA or gDNA that made up the material.

This clone was observed once. In the same sample, other DNA sequences code for this CDR3. Seattle patients were enrolled while actively infected and followed longitudinally. V dropped 4 bases and J dropped 0 bases, with 6 bases sitting between them. From germline, CDR1 is MNHEY and CDR2 SVGAGI. The CDR3 has 14 residues. Per the authors' pipeline: Reference gene primers were amplified, and this amplification served to estimate nucleated cell counts. Measured with immunoSEQ multiplex PCR; TCRdb has only the in-frame clones, and not every one. Clonal size and the V and J genes are those of that table, whereas D and trimming came from the DNA. This table has 150,000 to 190,000 clones, 80% to 90% appearing once.

The source of this sequence is an older woman with COVID-19, enrolled during active disease. Sequenced input: peripheral blood. The rearrangement links TRBV6-5 to TRBJ1-4; D is unclear. The CDR3 loop reads CASSSVATNEKLFF. CDR3 DNA sequence: TGTGCCAGCAGTTCCGTTGCAACTAATGAAAAACTGTTTTTT.